This entry concerns a single T cell receptor (beta chain). Its antigen is still unknown. J lost 1 base, V lost 9 bases, and 15 bases had no gene match. Germline loops: CDR1 MNHEY, CDR2 SMNVEV (reference sequence). The CDR3 runs to 17 residues. The record originates from a study of Tregs in tolerant kidney transplant recipients. General observations from the study: Validation in larger populations is needed because few patients were studied. Tregs expanded with activated donor B cells seemed most donor-specific. Biological reproducibility was not directly addressed, but technical replication error appeared minimal.

Unstimulated regulatory T cells (CD4+CD25+CD127-), CD4+CD25- non-regulatory cells, CD4 and CD8 cells were FACS-sorted from thawed PBMCs. Measured with immunoSEQ multiplex PCR; TCRdb has only the in-frame clones, and not every one. In the table there are roughly 250,000 clones, around 82% of which are singletons. What was sequenced was CD4+ T cells from blood. The gene calls are TRBV27 and TRBJ2-7; TRBD2 agrees at 10 bases. The receptor's source is a human donor in good health. The DNA for the CDR3 is TGTGCCAGTATAGGGAGGACTAGCGGTAAGATTTCCTACGAGCAGTACTTC. It specifies CASIGRTSGKISYEQYF.